This T cell receptor beta chain stems from a study of blood T cells in healthy people across ages. Study results and caveats: Compared with aged donors, long-lived donors showed fewer expanded clones, suggesting selection.

The ends were cut back, 6 bases at V and 1 base at J, with 9 bases in the middle. The CDR3 is 13 residues long. Per the germline V gene, CDR1 is SGHTA and CDR2 is FQGNSA. As concerns this clonotype: Its specificity is not known.

Combining a sample-barcoded 5' primer with a J-beta primer mix, a second PCR ran for about 7 to 11 cycles. TCRdb processed the 5' RACE reads anew with MiXCR; each CDR3 protein has one entry. The sample yields around 620,000 distinct CDR3 sequences, 25% to 30% seen once. The sample taken for sequencing was blood. The sequence came from a woman between 70 and 85 years old in good health. The chain links TRBV7-2 to TRBJ1-1, with a weak D call TRBD1 (5 bases). As DNA, the CDR3 is TGTGCCAGCAGACAGGAAAGGAACACTGAAGCTTTCTTT. This codes for CASRQERNTEAFF.